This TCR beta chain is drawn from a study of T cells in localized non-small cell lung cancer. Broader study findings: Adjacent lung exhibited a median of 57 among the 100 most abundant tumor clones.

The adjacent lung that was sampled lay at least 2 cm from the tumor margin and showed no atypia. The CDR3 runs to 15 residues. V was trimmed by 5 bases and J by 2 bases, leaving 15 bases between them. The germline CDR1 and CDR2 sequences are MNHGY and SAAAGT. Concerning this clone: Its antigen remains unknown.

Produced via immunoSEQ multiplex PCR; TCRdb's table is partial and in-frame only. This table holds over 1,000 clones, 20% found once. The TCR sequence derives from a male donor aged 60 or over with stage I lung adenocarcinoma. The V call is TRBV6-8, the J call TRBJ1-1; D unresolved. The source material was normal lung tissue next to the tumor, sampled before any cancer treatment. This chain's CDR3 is CASSPAGKVNTEAFF. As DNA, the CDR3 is TGTGCCAGCAGTCCGGCTGGTAAAGTAAACACTGAAGCTTTCTTT.